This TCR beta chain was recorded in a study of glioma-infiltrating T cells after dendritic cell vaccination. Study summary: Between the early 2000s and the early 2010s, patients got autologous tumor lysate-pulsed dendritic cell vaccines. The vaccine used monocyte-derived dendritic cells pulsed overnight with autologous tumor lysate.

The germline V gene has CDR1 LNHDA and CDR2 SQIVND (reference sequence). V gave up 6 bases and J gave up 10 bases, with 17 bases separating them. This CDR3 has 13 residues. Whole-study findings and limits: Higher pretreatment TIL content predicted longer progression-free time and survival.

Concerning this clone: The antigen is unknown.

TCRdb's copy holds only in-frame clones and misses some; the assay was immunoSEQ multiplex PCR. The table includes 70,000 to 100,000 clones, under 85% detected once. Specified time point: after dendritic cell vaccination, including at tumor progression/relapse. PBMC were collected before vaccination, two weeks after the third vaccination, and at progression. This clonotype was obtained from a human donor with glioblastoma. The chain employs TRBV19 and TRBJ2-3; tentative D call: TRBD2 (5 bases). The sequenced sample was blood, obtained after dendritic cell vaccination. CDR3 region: CASSPRAVPPQYF. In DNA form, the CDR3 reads TGTGCCAGTAGCCCCAGAGCGGTTCCTCCGCAGTATTTT.